This TCR beta chain derives from a study of blood T cell repertoires in COVID-19. Study information: PBMCs, B-cell-depleted T cells, or T cells provided the cDNA or gDNA that made up the material.

Those who participated ranged in age from about 18 to 89 years and resided in approximately 26 US areas. Participant-given clinical history determined each cohort assignment. The table came from immunoSEQ multiplex PCR; TCRdb's copy has only in-frame clones and leaves some out. The table has approximately 250,000 clones, over 80% seen once. Regarding this clone: Compared with germline, one end of the junction differs, possibly owing to a read error.

The sequenced material came from PBMCs or T cells enriched from blood (not recorded which). This receptor was identified in a woman aged 25 to 39 with acute COVID-19.

CDR3 bases: TGTGCAAGCAGGGGGACTAGCGGCTACGAGCAGTACTTC. Translation gives CASRGTSGYEQYF. The chain couples TRBV3-1 (or the pseudogene TRBV3-2) to TRBJ2-7, with TRBD2 matching over 11 bases. The germline CDR1 and CDR2 sequences are LGHDT and YNNKEL (reference sequence). CDR3 length: 13 residues.